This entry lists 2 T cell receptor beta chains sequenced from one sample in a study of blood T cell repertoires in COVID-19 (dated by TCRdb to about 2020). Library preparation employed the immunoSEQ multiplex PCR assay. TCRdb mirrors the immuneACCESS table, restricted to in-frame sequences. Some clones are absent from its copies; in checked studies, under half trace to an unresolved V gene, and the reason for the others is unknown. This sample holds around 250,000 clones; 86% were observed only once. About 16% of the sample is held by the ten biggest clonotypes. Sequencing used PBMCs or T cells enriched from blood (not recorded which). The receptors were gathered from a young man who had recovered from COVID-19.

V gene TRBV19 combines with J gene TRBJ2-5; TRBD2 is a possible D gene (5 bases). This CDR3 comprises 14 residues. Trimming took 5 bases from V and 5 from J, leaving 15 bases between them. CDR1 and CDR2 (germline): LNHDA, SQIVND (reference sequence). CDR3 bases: TGTGCCAGTAGTTTCTGGGTCGGGGAGGAGACCCAGTACTTC. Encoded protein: CASSFWVGEETQYF. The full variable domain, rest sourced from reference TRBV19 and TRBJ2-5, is DGGITQSPKYLFRKEGQNVTLSCEQNLNHDAMYWYRQDPGQGLRLIYYSQIVNDFQKGDIAEGYSVSREKKESFPLTVTSAQKNPTAFYLCASSFWVGEETQYFGPGTRLLVL.

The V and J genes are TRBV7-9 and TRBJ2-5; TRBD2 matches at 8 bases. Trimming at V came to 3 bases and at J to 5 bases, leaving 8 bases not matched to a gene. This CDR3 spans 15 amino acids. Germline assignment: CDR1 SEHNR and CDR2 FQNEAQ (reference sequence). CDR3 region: CASSLAPGGGETQYF. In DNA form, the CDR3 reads TGTGCCAGCAGCTTGGCCCCCGGGGGGGGCGAGACCCAGTACTTC.